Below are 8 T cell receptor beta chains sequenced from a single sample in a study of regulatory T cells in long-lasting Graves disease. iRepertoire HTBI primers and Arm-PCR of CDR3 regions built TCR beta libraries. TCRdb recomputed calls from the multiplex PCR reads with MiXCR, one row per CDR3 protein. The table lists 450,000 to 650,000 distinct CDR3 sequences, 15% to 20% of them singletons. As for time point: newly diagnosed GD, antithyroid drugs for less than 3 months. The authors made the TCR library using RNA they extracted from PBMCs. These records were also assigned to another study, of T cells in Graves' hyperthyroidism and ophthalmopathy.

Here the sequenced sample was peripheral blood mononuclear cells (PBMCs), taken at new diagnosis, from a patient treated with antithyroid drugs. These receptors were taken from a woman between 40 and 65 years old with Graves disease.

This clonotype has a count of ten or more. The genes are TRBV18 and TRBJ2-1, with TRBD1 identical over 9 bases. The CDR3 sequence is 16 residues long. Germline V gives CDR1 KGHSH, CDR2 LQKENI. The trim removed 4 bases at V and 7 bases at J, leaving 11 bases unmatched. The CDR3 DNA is TGTGCCAGCTCACTCTACCATGGGACAGGGAGGAATGAGCAGTTCTTC. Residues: CASSLYHGTGRNEQFF.

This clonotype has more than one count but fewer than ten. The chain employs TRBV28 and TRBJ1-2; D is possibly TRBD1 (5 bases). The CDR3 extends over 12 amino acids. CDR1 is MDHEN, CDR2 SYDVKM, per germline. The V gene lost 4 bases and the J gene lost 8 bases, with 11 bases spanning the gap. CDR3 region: CASSSGPEGYTF. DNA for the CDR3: TGTGCCAGCAGTTCGGGACCGGAAGGCTACACCTTC.

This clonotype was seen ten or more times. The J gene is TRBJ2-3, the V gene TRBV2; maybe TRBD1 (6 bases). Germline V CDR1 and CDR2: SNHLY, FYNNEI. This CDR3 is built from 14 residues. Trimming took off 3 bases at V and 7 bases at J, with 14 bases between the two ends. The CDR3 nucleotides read TGTGCCAGCAGTGAGTGGATAGGGGGAAATACGCAGTATTTT. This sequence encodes CASSEWIGGNTQYF.

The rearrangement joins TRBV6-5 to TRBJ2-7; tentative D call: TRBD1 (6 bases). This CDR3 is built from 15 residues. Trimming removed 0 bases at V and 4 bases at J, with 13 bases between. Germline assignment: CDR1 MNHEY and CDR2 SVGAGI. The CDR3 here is CASSYSAQGPYEQYF. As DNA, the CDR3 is TGTGCCAGCAGTTACTCCGCGCAGGGGCCTTACGAGCAGTACTTC.

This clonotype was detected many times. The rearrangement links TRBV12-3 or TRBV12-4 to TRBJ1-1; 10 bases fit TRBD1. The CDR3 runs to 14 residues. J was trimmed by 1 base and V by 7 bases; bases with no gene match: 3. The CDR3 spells CASNGQGENTEAFF. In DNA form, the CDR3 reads TGTGCCAGCAACGGACAGGGGGAGAACACTGAAGCTTTCTTT.

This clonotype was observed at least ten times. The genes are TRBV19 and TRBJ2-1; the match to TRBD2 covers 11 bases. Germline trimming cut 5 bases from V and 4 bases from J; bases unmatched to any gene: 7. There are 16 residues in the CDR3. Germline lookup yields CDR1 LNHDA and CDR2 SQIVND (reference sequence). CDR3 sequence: CASSSGTSGLYNEQFF. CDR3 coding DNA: TGTGCCAGTAGTTCCGGGACTAGCGGACTTTACAATGAGCAGTTCTTC. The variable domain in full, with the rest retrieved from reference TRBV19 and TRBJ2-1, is DGGITQSPKYLFRKEGQNVTLSCEQNLNHDAMYWYRQDPGQGLRLIYYSQIVNDFQKGDIAEGYSVSREKKESFPLTVTSAQKNPTAFYLCASSSGTSGLYNEQFFGPGTRLTVL.

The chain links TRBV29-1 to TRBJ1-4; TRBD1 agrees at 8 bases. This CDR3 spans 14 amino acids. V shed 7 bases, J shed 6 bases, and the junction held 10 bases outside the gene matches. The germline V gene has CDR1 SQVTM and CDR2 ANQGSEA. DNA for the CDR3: TGCAGCGGCCGGGTAGGGACAGGCTATGAAAAACTGTTTTTT. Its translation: CSGRVGTGYEKLFF.

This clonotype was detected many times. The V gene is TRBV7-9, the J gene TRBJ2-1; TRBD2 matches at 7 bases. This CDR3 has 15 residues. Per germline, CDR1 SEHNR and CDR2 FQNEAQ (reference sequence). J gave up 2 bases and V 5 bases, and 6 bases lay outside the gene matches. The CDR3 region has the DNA TGTGCCAGCAGCCGTGTGGGGGGGACCTACAATGAGCAGTTCTTC. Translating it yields CASSRVGGTYNEQFF.